This is a list of T cell receptor beta chains from one sample in a study of shared clonotypes between healthy human individuals. Libraries were prepared by immunoSEQ multiplex PCR; TCRdb keeps only in-frame clonotypes and omits some of them. The sample yields hundreds of thousands of clones, about 91% seen once. Source material: naive CD8+ T cells sorted from blood. The receptor set was obtained from a man younger than 45 in good health. The CDR3 runs from the conserved cysteine through the conserved F or W. Fields, in order: V gene, J gene, D gene, clone size, CDR3 DNA, CDR3 protein. D genes are given only for firm matches. Clone size is not always given. Where it is, it says once, few, many or a class for expanded clones.

V gene: TRBV28
J gene: TRBJ1-2
D gene: TRBD1
clone size: .
CDR3 DNA: TGTGCCACCACAGGGACAGACAACTATGGCTACACCTTC
CDR3 protein: CATTGTDNYGYTF

V gene: TRBV7-9
J gene: TRBJ2-3
D gene: TRBD1
clone size: once
CDR3 DNA: TGTGCCAGCAGCTTCAACCGGGGACAGGGAGCGGCAGATACGCAGTATTTT
CDR3 protein: CASSFNRGQGAADTQYF

V gene: TRBV27
J gene: TRBJ2-1
D gene: TRBD2
clone size: .
CDR3 DNA: TGTGCCAGCAGTTCGGGGGGGGGCTCCTACAATGAGCAGTTCTTC
CDR3 protein: CASSSGGGSYNEQFF

V gene: TRBV29-1
J gene: TRBJ1-5
D gene: .
clone size: .
CDR3 DNA: TGCAGCGTTGTGGCACCCGGGAAGCCCCAGCATTTT
CDR3 protein: CSVVAPGKPQHF

V gene: TRBV5-4
J gene: TRBJ2-7
D gene: TRBD2
clone size: .
CDR3 DNA: TGTGCCAGCAGCTCTAGCGGGAGCCCCTACGAGCAGTACTTC
CDR3 protein: CASSSSGSPYEQYF

V gene: TRBV29-1
J gene: TRBJ2-7
D gene: .
clone size: .
CDR3 DNA: TGCAGCGTTGAATATCCAGGGCGAGACTACGAGCAGTACTTC
CDR3 protein: CSVEYPGRDYEQYF

V gene: TRBV25-1
J gene: TRBJ1-1
D gene: TRBD1
clone size: .
CDR3 DNA: TGTGCCAGCACTCGACAGGGGGCAGGTACTGAAGCTTTCTTT
CDR3 protein: CASTRQGAGTEAFF

V gene: TRBV7-9
J gene: TRBJ2-7
D gene: TRBD2
clone size: .
CDR3 DNA: TGTGCCAGCAGCGTTCCCGGGACTAGCGGGCCCTGGGACGAGCAGTACTTC
CDR3 protein: CASSVPGTSGPWDEQYF

V gene: TRBV10-3
J gene: TRBJ2-1
D gene: .
clone size: .
CDR3 DNA: TGTGCCATCGGGACCTCAGGGCCCCCGCACAATGAGCAGTTCTTC
CDR3 protein: CAIGTSGPPHNEQFF

V gene: TRBV9
J gene: TRBJ2-1
D gene: TRBD1
clone size: .
CDR3 DNA: TGTGCCAGCAGCCCCCGCCCGTACAAATCCGGGACAGGGCGAAACAATGAGCAGTTCTTC
CDR3 protein: CASSPRPYKSGTGRNNEQFF

V gene: TRBV7-6
J gene: TRBJ2-1
D gene: TRBD1
clone size: .
CDR3 DNA: TGTGCCAGCAGCCCCGCCGGGACAGGGTACAATGAGCAGTTCTTC
CDR3 protein: CASSPAGTGYNEQFF

V gene: TRBV7-9
J gene: TRBJ2-1
D gene: TRBD2
clone size: .
CDR3 DNA: TGTGCCAGCAGCTTTTATGCGGGAGCCGAAGATGAGCAGTTCTTC
CDR3 protein: CASSFYAGAEDEQFF

V gene: TRBV23-1
J gene: TRBJ2-1
D gene: .
clone size: .
CDR3 DNA: TGCGCCAGCAGTCATTGTTGCAGTCCGTTCTTC
CDR3 protein: CASSHCCSPFF

V gene: TRBV28
J gene: TRBJ2-2
D gene: .
clone size: .
CDR3 DNA: TGTGCCGGGTCCTCCGTGAACACCGGGGAGCTGTTTTTT
CDR3 protein: CAGSSVNTGELFF

V gene: TRBV5-8
J gene: TRBJ2-1
D gene: .
clone size: .
CDR3 DNA: TGTGCCAGCAGCTTTAGTATGACCTACAATGAGCAGTTCTTC
CDR3 protein: CASSFSMTYNEQFF

V gene: TRBV7-9
J gene: TRBJ2-7
D gene: .
clone size: .
CDR3 DNA: TGTGCCAGCAGCACCACGATTGACAGGATCAACGAGCAGTACTTC
CDR3 protein: CASSTTIDRINEQYF

V gene: TRBV7-8
J gene: TRBJ2-1
D gene: TRBD2
clone size: .
CDR3 DNA: TGTGCCAGCACCCCTAGCGGGCGAGATGTCAATGAGCAGTTCTTC
CDR3 protein: CASTPSGRDVNEQFF

V gene: TRBV28
J gene: TRBJ2-5
D gene: .
clone size: .
CDR3 DNA: TGTGCCAGCAGCCTCCGTGGGACGTACCAAGAGACCCAGTACTTC
CDR3 protein: CASSLRGTYQETQYF

V gene: TRBV18
J gene: TRBJ2-1
D gene: .
clone size: .
CDR3 DNA: TGTGCCAGCTCACGAGAAGAAACCCGCTCCTACAATGAGCAGTTCTTC
CDR3 protein: CASSREETRSYNEQFF

V gene: TRBV14
J gene: TRBJ2-7
D gene: .
clone size: .
CDR3 DNA: TGTGCCAGCAGCCAACGACAGAGTGGAGGCTACGAGCAGTACTTC
CDR3 protein: CASSQRQSGGYEQYF

V gene: TRBV27
J gene: TRBJ2-7
D gene: TRBD1
clone size: .
CDR3 DNA: TGTGCCAGCAGTCAGCGACAGGGATACTACGAGCAGTACTTC
CDR3 protein: CASSQRQGYYEQYF

V gene: TRBV27
J gene: TRBJ2-1
D gene: .
clone size: .
CDR3 DNA: TGTGCCAGCAGTTCTACAGGTTTATTCAATGAGCAGTTCTTC
CDR3 protein: CASSSTGLFNEQFF

V gene: TRBV5-1
J gene: TRBJ2-5
D gene: TRBD2
clone size: .
CDR3 DNA: TGCGCCAGCAGCCGATCTAGCGGGAGGGGTGAGACCCAGTACTTC
CDR3 protein: CASSRSSGRGETQYF

V gene: TRBV5-1
J gene: TRBJ1-1
D gene: .
clone size: .
CDR3 DNA: TGCGCCAGCAGCTTGGCACGAGGGGTTTCGAACACTGAAGCTTTCTTT
CDR3 protein: CASSLARGVSNTEAFF

V gene: TRBV7-9
J gene: TRBJ1-5
D gene: .
clone size: .
CDR3 DNA: TGTGCCAGCAGCTTAAGTTCAGAAGCGTCGTATAGCAATCAGCCCCAGCATTTT
CDR3 protein: CASSLSSEASYSNQPQHF

V gene: TRBV5-5
J gene: TRBJ1-3
D gene: .
clone size: .
CDR3 DNA: TGTGCCAGCAGCTTGCGCTCTGGAAACACCATATATTTT
CDR3 protein: CASSLRSGNTIYF

V gene: TRBV10-2
J gene: TRBJ2-3
D gene: .
clone size: .
CDR3 DNA: TGCGCCAGCAGGCCCGTACTAGTCTTTAGCACAGATACGCAGTATTTT
CDR3 protein: CASRPVLVFSTDTQYF

V gene: TRBV2
J gene: TRBJ2-1
D gene: .
clone size: .
CDR3 DNA: TGTGCCAGCACGGGACCCCTCAATGAGCAGTTCTTC
CDR3 protein: CASTGPLNEQFF

V gene: TRBV19
J gene: TRBJ2-7
D gene: TRBD1
clone size: .
CDR3 DNA: TGTGCCAGTAGTATAGTCTTTGACAGGGGAACCTACGAGCAGTACTTC
CDR3 protein: CASSIVFDRGTYEQYF

V gene: TRBV4-1
J gene: TRBJ2-7
D gene: .
clone size: .
CDR3 DNA: TGCGCCAGCAGCCGCCTTGCAGGGTCAGACTACGAGCAGTACTTC
CDR3 protein: CASSRLAGSDYEQYF

V gene: TRBV28
J gene: TRBJ1-4
D gene: .
clone size: .
CDR3 DNA: TGTGCCAGCAGCCCCCGGGCCTATAATGAAAAACTGTTTTTT
CDR3 protein: CASSPRAYNEKLFF

V gene: TRBV1
J gene: TRBJ1-1
D gene: .
clone size: .
CDR3 DNA: TGCACCAGCAGCCAATTAGGCGGTCAGTTGAACACTGAAGCTTTCTTT
CDR3 protein: CTSSQLGGQLNTEAFF

V gene: TRBV6-5
J gene: TRBJ2-1
D gene: .
clone size: .
CDR3 DNA: TGTGCCAGCAGTACTACAGGGTACAATGAGCAGTTCTTC
CDR3 protein: CASSTTGYNEQFF

V gene: TRBV18
J gene: TRBJ2-1
D gene: .
clone size: .
CDR3 DNA: TGTGCCAGCTCGAGAAGCGGTAGCTCCTACAATGAGCAGTTCTTC
CDR3 protein: CASSRSGSSYNEQFF

V gene: TRBV7-9
J gene: TRBJ2-1
D gene: TRBD1
clone size: .
CDR3 DNA: TGTGCCAGCAGCCCATCGGGACAGCTCTACAATGAGCAGTTCTTC
CDR3 protein: CASSPSGQLYNEQFF

V gene: TRBV29-1
J gene: TRBJ2-1
D gene: TRBD1
clone size: few
CDR3 DNA: TGCAGCGTACTAGGCGGGACAGGGTCTAATGAGCAGTTCTTC
CDR3 protein: CSVLGGTGSNEQFF

V gene: TRBV11-2
J gene: TRBJ2-5
D gene: .
clone size: .
CDR3 DNA: TGTGCCAGCAGCTTAGAGGGTACAGACCAAGAGACCCAGTACTTC
CDR3 protein: CASSLEGTDQETQYF

V gene: TRBV19
J gene: TRBJ1-1
D gene: .
clone size: .
CDR3 DNA: TGTGCCAGTAGTATAAACGGAATCATGAACACTGAAGCTTTCTTT
CDR3 protein: CASSINGIMNTEAFF

V gene: TRBV13
J gene: TRBJ2-1
D gene: .
clone size: .
CDR3 DNA: TGTGCCAGCAGCCAGGGGACCGCGAGGGGCAATGAGCAGTTCTTC
CDR3 protein: CASSQGTARGNEQFF

V gene: TRBV5-4
J gene: TRBJ2-7
D gene: TRBD2
clone size: once
CDR3 DNA: TGTGCCAGCAGCCTTACCGGGAGGCACTACGAGCAGTACTTC
CDR3 protein: CASSLTGRHYEQYF

V gene: TRBV27
J gene: TRBJ2-7
D gene: .
clone size: .
CDR3 DNA: TGTGCCAGCAGTTTTAAGGGAGGCGGTTACGAGCAGTACTTC
CDR3 protein: CASSFKGGGYEQYF

V gene: TRBV27
J gene: TRBJ1-5
D gene: .
clone size: .
CDR3 DNA: TGTGCCAGCAGCCAACCCCGAAGACAGGACAATCAGCCCCAGCATTTT
CDR3 protein: CASSQPRRQDNQPQHF

V gene: TRBV13
J gene: TRBJ2-3
D gene: TRBD2
clone size: .
CDR3 DNA: TGTGCCAGCAGCCAGGGACTAGCCCCCGCGACAGATACGCAGTATTTT
CDR3 protein: CASSQGLAPATDTQYF

V gene: TRBV7-9
J gene: TRBJ2-1
D gene: .
clone size: .
CDR3 DNA: TGTGCCAGCAGCTTTCCGCGGAGCGGCTACAATGAGCAGTTCTTC
CDR3 protein: CASSFPRSGYNEQFF

V gene: TRBV4-3
J gene: TRBJ2-6
D gene: .
clone size: .
CDR3 DNA: TGCGCCAGCAGCCAAGCCCCATCAGAGATTAGCTCTGGGGCCAACGTCCTGACTTTC
CDR3 protein: CASSQAPSEISSGANVLTF

V gene: TRBV7-9
J gene: TRBJ2-7
D gene: TRBD1
clone size: .
CDR3 DNA: TGTGCCAGCAGCCAAGCGACAGGGGCGAGCTCCTACGAGCAGTACTTC
CDR3 protein: CASSQATGASSYEQYF

V gene: TRBV6-1
J gene: TRBJ1-3
D gene: TRBD1
clone size: .
CDR3 DNA: TGTGCCAGCAACAAGGACAGGGCTTCTGGAAACACCATATATTTT
CDR3 protein: CASNKDRASGNTIYF

V gene: TRBV2
J gene: TRBJ2-1
D gene: .
clone size: .
CDR3 DNA: TGTGCCAGCAGTGGGGCCCTAGGGGCTGAGCAGTTCTTC
CDR3 protein: CASSGALGAEQFF

V gene: TRBV19
J gene: TRBJ2-6
D gene: TRBD1
clone size: .
CDR3 DNA: TGTGCCAGTAGTATTCACAGGGGGTCCGCTTCTTCTGGGGCCAACGTCCTGACTTTC
CDR3 protein: CASSIHRGSASSGANVLTF

V gene: TRBV27
J gene: TRBJ2-7
D gene: .
clone size: .
CDR3 DNA: TGTGCCGCCGGCCAAGGGGGACCCTACGAGCAGTACTTC
CDR3 protein: CAAGQGGPYEQYF

V gene: TRBV4-1
J gene: TRBJ2-3
D gene: .
clone size: .
CDR3 DNA: TGCGCCAGCAGCCTGACTATGGCGGGTGCAGATACGCAGTATTTT
CDR3 protein: CASSLTMAGADTQYF